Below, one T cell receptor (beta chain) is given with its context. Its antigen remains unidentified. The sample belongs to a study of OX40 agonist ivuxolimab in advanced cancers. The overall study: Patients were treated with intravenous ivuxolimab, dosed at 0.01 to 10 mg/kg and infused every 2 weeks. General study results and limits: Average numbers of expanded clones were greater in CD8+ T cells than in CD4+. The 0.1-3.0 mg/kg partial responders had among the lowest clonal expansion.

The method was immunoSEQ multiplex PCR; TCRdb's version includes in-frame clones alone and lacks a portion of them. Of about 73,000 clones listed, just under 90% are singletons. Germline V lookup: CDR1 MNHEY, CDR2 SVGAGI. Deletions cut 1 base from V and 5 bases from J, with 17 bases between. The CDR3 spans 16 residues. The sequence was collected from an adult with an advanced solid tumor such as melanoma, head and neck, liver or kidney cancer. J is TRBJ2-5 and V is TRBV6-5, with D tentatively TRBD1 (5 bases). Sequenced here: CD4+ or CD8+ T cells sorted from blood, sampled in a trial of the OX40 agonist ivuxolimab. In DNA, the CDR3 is TGTGCCAGCAGTTACTACCCAATCAGGGTTTACGAGACCCAGTACTTC. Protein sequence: CASSYYPIRVYETQYF.